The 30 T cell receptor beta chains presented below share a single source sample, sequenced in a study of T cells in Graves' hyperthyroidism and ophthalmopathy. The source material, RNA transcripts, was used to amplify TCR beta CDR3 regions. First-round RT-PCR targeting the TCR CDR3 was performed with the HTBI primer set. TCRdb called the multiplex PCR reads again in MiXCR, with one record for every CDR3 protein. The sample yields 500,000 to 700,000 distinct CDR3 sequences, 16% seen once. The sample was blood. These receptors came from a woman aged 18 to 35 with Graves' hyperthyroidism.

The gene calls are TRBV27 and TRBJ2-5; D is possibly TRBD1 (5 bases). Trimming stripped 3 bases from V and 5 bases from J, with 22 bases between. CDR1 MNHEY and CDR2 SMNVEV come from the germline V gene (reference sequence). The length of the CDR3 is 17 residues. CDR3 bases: TGTGCCAGCAGTTTCTCGCCCCCCAGGGTGGGTCAGGAGACCCAGTACTTC. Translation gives CASSFSPPRVGQETQYF.

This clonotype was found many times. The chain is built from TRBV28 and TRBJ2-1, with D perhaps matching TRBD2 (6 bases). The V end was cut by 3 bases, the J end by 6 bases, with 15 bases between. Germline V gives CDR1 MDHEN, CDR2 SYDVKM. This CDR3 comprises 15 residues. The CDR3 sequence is CASSLISGPGNEQFF. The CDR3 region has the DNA TGTGCCAGCAGTTTGATCAGCGGGCCTGGCAATGAGCAGTTCTTC.

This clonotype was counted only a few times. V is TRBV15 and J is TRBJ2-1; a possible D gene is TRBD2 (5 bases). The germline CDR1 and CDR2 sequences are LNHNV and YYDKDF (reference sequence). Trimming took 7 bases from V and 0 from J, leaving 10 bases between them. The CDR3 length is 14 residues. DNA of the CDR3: TGTGCCACCAAACCAACTAGCTCCTACAATGAGCAGTTCTTC. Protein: CATKPTSSYNEQFF.

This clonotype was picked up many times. CDR3 in DNA: TGCAGTGCTAGTGCACTAGCGGGAGGGACTAGCACAGATACGCAGTATTTT. Protein sequence: CSASALAGGTSTDTQYF. The chain is built from TRBV20-1 and TRBJ2-3; TRBD2 matches at 13 bases. Germline trimming cut 3 bases from V and 0 bases from J; bases unmatched to any gene: 6. Germline V CDR1 and CDR2: DFQATT, SNEGSKA (reference sequence). The CDR3 runs to 17 residues.

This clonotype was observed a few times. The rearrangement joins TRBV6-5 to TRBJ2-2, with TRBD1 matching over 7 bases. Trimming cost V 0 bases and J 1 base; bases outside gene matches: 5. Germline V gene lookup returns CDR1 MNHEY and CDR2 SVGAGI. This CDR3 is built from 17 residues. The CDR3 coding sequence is TGTGCCAGCAGTTACTCCGGGACAGCGGAGAACACCGGGGAGCTGTTTTTT. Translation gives CASSYSGTAENTGELFF.

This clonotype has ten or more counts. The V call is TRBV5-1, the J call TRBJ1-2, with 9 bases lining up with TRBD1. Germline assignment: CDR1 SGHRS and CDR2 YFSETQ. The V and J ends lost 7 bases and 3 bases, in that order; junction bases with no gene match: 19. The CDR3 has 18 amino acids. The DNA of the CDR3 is TGCGCCAGCGGGAGTGCCGGACAGGGGCCTGTTACCCACTATGGCTACACCTTC. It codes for CASGSAGQGPVTHYGYTF.

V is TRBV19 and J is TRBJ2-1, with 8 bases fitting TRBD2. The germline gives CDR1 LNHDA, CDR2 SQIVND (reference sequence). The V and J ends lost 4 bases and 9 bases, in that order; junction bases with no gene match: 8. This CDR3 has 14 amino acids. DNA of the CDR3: TGTGCCAGTAGTAGGGAGGGACTAGGTTTTGAGCAGTTCTTC. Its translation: CASSREGLGFEQFF. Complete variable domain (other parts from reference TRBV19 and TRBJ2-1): DGGITQSPKYLFRKEGQNVTLSCEQNLNHDAMYWYRQDPGQGLRLIYYSQIVNDFQKGDIAEGYSVSREKKESFPLTVTSAQKNPTAFYLCASSREGLGFEQFFGPGTRLTVL.

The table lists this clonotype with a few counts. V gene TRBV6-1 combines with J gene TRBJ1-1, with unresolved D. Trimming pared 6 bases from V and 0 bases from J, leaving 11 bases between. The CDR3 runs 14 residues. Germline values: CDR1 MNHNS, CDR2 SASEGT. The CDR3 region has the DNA TGTGCCAGCAGCCGTTCCCCGATGAACACTGAAGCTTTCTTT. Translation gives CASSRSPMNTEAFF.

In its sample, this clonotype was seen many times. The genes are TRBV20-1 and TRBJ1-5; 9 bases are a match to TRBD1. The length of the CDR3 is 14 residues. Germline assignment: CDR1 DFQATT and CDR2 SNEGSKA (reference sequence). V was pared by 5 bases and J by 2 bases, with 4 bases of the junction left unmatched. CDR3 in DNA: TGCAGTGCTGACAGGGGGTCGGGCAATCAGCCCCAGCATTTT. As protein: CSADRGSGNQPQHF.

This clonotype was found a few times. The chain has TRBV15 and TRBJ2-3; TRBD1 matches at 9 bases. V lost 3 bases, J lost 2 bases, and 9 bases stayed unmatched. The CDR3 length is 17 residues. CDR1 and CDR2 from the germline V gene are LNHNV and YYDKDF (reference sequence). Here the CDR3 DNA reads TGTGCCACCAGCAGTGCCCCCGGGACAGGGATCACAGATACGCAGTATTTT. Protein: CATSSAPGTGITDTQYF.

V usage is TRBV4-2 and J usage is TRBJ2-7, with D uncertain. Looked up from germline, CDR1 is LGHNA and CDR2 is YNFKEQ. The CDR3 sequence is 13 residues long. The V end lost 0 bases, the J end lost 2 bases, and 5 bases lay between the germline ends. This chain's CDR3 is CASSQDITYEQYF. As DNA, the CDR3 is TGTGCCAGCAGCCAAGACATAACCTACGAGCAGTACTTC.

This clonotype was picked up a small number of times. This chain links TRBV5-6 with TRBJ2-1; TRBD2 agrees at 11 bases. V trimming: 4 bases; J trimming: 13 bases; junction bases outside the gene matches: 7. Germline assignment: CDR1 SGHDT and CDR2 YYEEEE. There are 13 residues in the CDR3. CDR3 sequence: CASSLGLAESQFF. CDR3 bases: TGTGCCAGCAGCCTGGGACTAGCGGAGTCTCAGTTCTTC.

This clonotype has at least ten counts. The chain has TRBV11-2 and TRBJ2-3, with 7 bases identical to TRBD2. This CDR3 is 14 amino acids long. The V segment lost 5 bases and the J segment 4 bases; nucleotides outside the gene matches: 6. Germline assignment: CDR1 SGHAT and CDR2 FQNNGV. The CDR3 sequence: CASSHRDYPDTQYF. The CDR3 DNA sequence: TGTGCCAGCAGCCACCGGGACTATCCAGATACGCAGTATTTT.

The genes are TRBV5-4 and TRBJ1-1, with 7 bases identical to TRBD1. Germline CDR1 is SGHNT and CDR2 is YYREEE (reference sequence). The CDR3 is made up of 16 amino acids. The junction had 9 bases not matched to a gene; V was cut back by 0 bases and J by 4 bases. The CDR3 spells CASSLDLRGSSTEAFF. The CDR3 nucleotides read TGTGCCAGCAGCTTGGATCTCAGGGGGTCGAGCACTGAAGCTTTCTTT.

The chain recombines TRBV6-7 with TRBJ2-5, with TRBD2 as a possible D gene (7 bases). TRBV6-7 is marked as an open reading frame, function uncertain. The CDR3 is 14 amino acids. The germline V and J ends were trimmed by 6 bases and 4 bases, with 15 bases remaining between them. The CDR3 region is CASRPRGGLETQYF. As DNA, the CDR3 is TGTGCCAGCAGGCCGAGGGGGGGCTTAGAGACCCAGTACTTC.

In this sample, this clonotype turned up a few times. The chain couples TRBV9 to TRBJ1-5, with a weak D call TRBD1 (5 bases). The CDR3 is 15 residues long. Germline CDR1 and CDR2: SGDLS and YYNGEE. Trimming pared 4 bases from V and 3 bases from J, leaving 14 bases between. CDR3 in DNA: TGTGCCAGCAGCCGGGAAGGGGTGTTCAATCAGCCCCAGCATTTT. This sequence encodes CASSREGVFNQPQHF.

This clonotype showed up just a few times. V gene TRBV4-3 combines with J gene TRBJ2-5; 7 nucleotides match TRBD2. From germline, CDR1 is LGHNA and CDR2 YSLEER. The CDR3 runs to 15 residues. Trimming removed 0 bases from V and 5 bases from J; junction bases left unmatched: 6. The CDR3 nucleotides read TGCGCCAGCAGCCAAGATAGGGCGGGGGAGGAGACCCAGTACTTC. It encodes CASSQDRAGEETQYF.

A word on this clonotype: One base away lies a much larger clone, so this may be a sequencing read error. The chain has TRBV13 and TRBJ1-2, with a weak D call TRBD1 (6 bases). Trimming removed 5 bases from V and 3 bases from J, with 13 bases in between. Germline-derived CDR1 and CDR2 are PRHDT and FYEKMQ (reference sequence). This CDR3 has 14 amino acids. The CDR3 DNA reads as TGTGCCAGCAGCAGCCGGGGGCAGGACTATGGCTACACCTTC. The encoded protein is CASSSRGQDYGYTF. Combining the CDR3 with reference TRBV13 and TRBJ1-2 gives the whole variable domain AAGVIQSPRHLIKEKRETATLKCYPIPRHDTVYWYQQGPGQDPQFLISFYEKMQSDKGSIPDRFSAQQFSDYHSELNMSSLELGDSALYFCASSSRGQDYGYTFGSGTRLTVV.

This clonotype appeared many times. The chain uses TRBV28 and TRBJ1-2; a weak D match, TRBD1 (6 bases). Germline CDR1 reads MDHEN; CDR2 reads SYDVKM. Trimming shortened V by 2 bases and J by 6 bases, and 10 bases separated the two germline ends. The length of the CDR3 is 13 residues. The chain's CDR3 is CASSLEGGNGYTF. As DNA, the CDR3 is TGTGCCAGCAGTTTAGAAGGGGGGAATGGCTACACCTTC.

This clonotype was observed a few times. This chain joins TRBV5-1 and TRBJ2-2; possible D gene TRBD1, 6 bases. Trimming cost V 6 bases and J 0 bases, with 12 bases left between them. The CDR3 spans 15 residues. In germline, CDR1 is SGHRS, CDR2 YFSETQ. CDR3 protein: CASKFGQSNTGELFF. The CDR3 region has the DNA TGCGCCAGCAAGTTCGGACAGTCGAACACCGGGGAGCTGTTTTTT.

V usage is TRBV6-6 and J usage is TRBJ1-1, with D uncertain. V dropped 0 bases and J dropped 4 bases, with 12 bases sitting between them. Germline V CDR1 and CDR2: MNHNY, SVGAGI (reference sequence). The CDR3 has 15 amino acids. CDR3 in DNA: TGTGCCAGCAGTTACTCGTGGGTTCCGACCACTGAAGCTTTCTTT. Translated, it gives CASSYSWVPTTEAFF.

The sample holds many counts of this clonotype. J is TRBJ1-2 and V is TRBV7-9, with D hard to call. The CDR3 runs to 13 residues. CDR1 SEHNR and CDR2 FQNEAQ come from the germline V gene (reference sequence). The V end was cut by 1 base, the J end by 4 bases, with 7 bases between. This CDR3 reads CASSLVGLYGYTF. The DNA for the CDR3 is TGTGCCAGCAGCTTAGTCGGGCTCTATGGCTACACCTTC.

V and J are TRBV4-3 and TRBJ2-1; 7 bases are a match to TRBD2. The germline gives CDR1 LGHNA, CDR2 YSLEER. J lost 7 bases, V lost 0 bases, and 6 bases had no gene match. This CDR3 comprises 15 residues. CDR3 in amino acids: CASSQEKLAENEQFF. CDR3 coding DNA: TGCGCCAGCAGCCAAGAGAAGCTAGCGGAAAATGAGCAGTTCTTC.

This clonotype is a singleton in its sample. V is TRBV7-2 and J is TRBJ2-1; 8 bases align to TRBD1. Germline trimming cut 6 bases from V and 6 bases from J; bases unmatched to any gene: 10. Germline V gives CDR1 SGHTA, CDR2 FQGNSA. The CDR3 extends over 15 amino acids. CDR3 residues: CASRPGTGLLNEQFF. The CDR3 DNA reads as TGTGCCAGCAGACCCGGGACAGGCCTACTCAATGAGCAGTTCTTC.

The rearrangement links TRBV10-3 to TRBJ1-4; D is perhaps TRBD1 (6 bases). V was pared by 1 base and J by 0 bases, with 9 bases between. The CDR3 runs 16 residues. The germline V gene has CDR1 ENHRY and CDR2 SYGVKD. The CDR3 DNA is TGTGCCATCAGTGAGTTTGCAGGGGCAACTAATGAAAAACTGTTTTTT. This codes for CAISEFAGATNEKLFF.

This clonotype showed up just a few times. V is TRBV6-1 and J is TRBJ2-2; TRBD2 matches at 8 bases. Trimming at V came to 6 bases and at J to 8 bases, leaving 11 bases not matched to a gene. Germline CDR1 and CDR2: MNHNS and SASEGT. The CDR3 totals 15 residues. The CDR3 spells CASRRSGDSPGELFF. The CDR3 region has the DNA TGTGCCAGCAGGCGTAGCGGGGACTCCCCGGGGGAGCTGTTTTTT.

For the CDR3, the DNA is TGCAGTGCCCATTCTGGGACAGGGACTGAAAAACTGTTTTTT. It codes for CSAHSGTGTEKLFF. This chain joins TRBV20-1 and TRBJ1-4, with 9 bases aligning to TRBD1. CDR1 is DFQATT and CDR2 is SNEGSKA in the germline V gene (reference sequence). The CDR3 sequence is 14 residues long. The ends lost 6 bases at V and 7 bases at J; junction bases unmatched: 9.

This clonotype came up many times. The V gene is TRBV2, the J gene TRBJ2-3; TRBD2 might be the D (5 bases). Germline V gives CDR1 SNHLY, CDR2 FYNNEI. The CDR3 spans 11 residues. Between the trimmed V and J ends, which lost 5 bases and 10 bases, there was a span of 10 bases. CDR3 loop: CASSLLGAQYF. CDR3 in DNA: TGTGCCAGCAGTCTTCTCGGGGCGCAGTATTTT.

The CDR3 protein is CSVEVPGQGQPQHF. DNA of the CDR3: TGCAGCGTTGAGGTGCCGGGACAAGGACAGCCCCAGCATTTT. The rearrangement uses TRBV29-1 and TRBJ1-5; TRBD1 is a possible D gene (6 bases). V dropped 3 bases and J dropped 7 bases, with 16 bases sitting between them. Germline CDR1 reads SQVTM; CDR2 reads ANQGSEA. This CDR3 has 14 residues.

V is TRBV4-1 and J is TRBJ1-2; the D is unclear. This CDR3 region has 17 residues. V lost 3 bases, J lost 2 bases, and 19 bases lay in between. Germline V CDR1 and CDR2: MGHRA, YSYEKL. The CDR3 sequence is CASSQERSINWNYGYTF. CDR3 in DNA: TGCGCCAGCAGCCAGGAACGGTCAATAAATTGGAACTATGGCTACACCTTC.